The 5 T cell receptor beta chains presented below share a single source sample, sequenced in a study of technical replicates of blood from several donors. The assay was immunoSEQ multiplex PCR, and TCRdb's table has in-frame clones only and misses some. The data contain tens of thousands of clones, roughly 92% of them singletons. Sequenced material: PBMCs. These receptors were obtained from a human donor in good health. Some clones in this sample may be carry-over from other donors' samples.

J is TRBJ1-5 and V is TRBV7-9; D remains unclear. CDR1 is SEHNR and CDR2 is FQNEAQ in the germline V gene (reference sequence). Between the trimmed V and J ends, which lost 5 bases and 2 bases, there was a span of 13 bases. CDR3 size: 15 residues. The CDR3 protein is CASSMGDGGNQPQHF. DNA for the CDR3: TGTGCCAGCAGCATGGGAGACGGAGGCAATCAGCCCCAGCATTTT.

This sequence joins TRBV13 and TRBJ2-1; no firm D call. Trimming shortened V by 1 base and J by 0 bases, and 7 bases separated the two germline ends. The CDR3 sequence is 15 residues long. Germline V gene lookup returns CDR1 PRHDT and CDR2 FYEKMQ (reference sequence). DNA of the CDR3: TGTGCCAGCAGCTTAGTGGTGAGCTCCTACAATGAGCAGTTCTTC. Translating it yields CASSLVVSSYNEQFF.

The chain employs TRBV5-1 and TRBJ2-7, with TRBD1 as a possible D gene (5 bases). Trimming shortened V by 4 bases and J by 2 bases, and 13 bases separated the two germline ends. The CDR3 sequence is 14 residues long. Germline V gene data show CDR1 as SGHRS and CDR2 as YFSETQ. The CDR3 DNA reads TGCGCCAGCAGCCTGTCGGCAGGGACCTACGAGCAGTACTTC. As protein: CASSLSAGTYEQYF.

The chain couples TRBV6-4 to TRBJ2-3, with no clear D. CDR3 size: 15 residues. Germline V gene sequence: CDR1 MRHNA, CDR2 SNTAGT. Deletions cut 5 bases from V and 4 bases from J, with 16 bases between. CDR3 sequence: CASSPNWATPDTQYF. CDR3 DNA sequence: TGTGCCAGCAGTCCCAATTGGGCAACACCAGATACGCAGTATTTT.

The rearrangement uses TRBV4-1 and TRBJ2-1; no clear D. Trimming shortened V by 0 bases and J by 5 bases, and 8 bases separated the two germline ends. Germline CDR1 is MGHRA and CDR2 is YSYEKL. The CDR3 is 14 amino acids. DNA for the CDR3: TGCGCCAGCAGCCAAGATCGAGAGAACAATGAGCAGTTCTTC. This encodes CASSQDRENNEQFF.